This T cell receptor beta chain derives from a study of shared clonotypes between healthy human individuals. Study findings and constraints: Rarefaction curves obtained for sorted subsets showed sequencing incomplete despite large depth.

Germline loops: CDR1 MNHNS, CDR2 SASEGT. This CDR3 has 16 amino acids. V was pared by 2 bases and J by 4 bases, with 7 bases of the junction left unmatched. TCRdb keeps only in-frame clones here, not all; method: immunoSEQ multiplex PCR. The table lists some 2 million clones, approximately 95% of them singletons. A remark on this clone: Its antigen remains unknown.

In the naive CD8 group, cells lacked CD45RO and were positively selected for CCR7, so terminally differentiated effector memory CD45RA+ cells were left out. This chain joins TRBV6-1 and TRBJ1-2; TRBD1 agrees at 10 bases. This clonotype was obtained from a man between 18 and 29 years old in good health. The sequenced sample consisted of naive CD8+ T cells sorted from blood. CDR3 bases: TGTGCCAGCAGTGAAATACGACAGGGGGCTAGCTATGGCTACACCTTC. This codes for CASSEIRQGASYGYTF.